Listed below are T cell receptor beta chains from one sample, sequenced in a study of T cell changes during pregnancy in multiple sclerosis. TCRdb's table, derived via immunoSEQ multiplex PCR, lists solely in-frame clones and lacks some. The repertoire holds fewer than 40,000 clones, with 90% as singletons. Material: CD4+ T cells from peripheral blood mononuclear cells, obtained in the first trimester of pregnancy. All receptors derive from a female donor in good health, enrolled as a control in a pregnancy study. CDR3s include the opening cysteine and the closing phenylalanine or tryptophan. Fields, in order: J gene, D gene, clone size, V gene, CDR3 length, CDR3 protein, CDR3 DNA. A D gene is named only where the DNA matches it firmly. Not all rows give a size; the values are once, few, many and, for expanded clones, a class.

j_call: TRBJ2-3
d_call: NA
clone_size: NA
v_call: TRBV29-1
cdr3_length: 15
cdr3_aa: CSVRGGVQRTDTQYF
cdr3_nt: TGCAGCGTTCGAGGGGGAGTCCAGCGCACAGATACGCAGTATTTT

j_call: TRBJ2-1
d_call: NA
clone_size: NA
v_call: TRBV14
cdr3_length: 15
cdr3_aa: CASSQGASRHAEQFF
cdr3_nt: TGTGCCAGCAGCCAAGGGGCAAGCCGTCATGCTGAGCAGTTCTTC

j_call: TRBJ1-3
d_call: TRBD1
clone_size: NA
v_call: TRBV4-3
cdr3_length: 17
cdr3_aa: CASSQAPRGPSGNTIYF
cdr3_nt: TGCGCCAGCAGCCAAGCGCCCAGGGGGCCTTCTGGAAACACCATATATTTT

j_call: TRBJ1-2
d_call: TRBD1
clone_size: NA
v_call: TRBV2
cdr3_length: 14
cdr3_aa: CASSRDREPYGYTF
cdr3_nt: TGTGCCAGCAGTCGCGACAGGGAGCCGTATGGCTACACCTTC

j_call: TRBJ2-7
d_call: TRBD1
clone_size: NA
v_call: TRBV29-1
cdr3_length: 13
cdr3_aa: CSAGQGPNYEQYF
cdr3_nt: TGCAGCGCCGGACAGGGGCCGAACTACGAGCAGTACTTC

j_call: TRBJ2-4
d_call: NA
clone_size: NA
v_call: TRBV29-1
cdr3_length: 15
cdr3_aa: CSVRSAAGSKNIQYF
cdr3_nt: TGCAGCGTACGAAGCGCCGCAGGGTCCAAAAACATTCAGTACTTC

j_call: TRBJ2-7
d_call: NA
clone_size: NA
v_call: TRBV19
cdr3_length: 13
cdr3_aa: CASNKGGTYEQYF
cdr3_nt: TGTGCCAGTAACAAGGGGGGGACCTACGAGCAGTACTTC

j_call: TRBJ1-2
d_call: NA
clone_size: NA
v_call: TRBV7-2
cdr3_length: 15
cdr3_aa: CASRSWVGAHQDYTF
cdr3_nt: TGTGCCAGCAGAAGTTGGGTAGGGGCGCATCAGGACTACACCTTC

j_call: TRBJ1-1
d_call: NA
clone_size: NA
v_call: TRBV6-1
cdr3_length: 15
cdr3_aa: CASILNPTRGTEAFF
cdr3_nt: TGTGCCAGCATCTTGAACCCTACACGGGGCACTGAAGCTTTCTTT

j_call: TRBJ2-2
d_call: NA
clone_size: few
v_call: TRBV5-1
cdr3_length: 14
cdr3_aa: CASSLEEGTGELFF
cdr3_nt: TGCGCCAGCAGCTTGGAGGAGGGAACCGGGGAGCTGTTTTTT

j_call: TRBJ2-2
d_call: TRBD1
clone_size: NA
v_call: TRBV15
cdr3_length: 15
cdr3_aa: CATSRKPGQGRKLFF
cdr3_nt: TGTGCCACCAGCAGAAAACCGGGACAGGGGAGAAAGCTGTTTTTT

j_call: TRBJ2-7
d_call: NA
clone_size: once
v_call: TRBV2
cdr3_length: 12
cdr3_aa: CASRTDSYEQYF
cdr3_nt: TGTGCCAGCAGGACGGACAGCTACGAGCAGTACTTC

j_call: TRBJ2-5
d_call: TRBD2
clone_size: NA
v_call: TRBV7-2
cdr3_length: 16
cdr3_aa: CASSSRLAGKSETQYF
cdr3_nt: TGTGCCAGCAGCTCCCGACTAGCGGGCAAAAGTGAGACCCAGTACTTC

j_call: TRBJ2-5
d_call: NA
clone_size: NA
v_call: TRBV5-3
cdr3_length: 14
cdr3_aa: CARSTPEGPETQYF
cdr3_nt: TGTGCCAGAAGCACCCCCGAGGGCCCAGAGACCCAGTACTTC

j_call: TRBJ1-4
d_call: TRBD1
clone_size: NA
v_call: TRBV5-3
cdr3_length: 20
cdr3_aa: CARSPNAAGTVLTFREKLFF
cdr3_nt: TGTGCCAGAAGCCCCAACGCGGCGGGGACAGTATTAACGTTTCGTGAAAAACTGTTTTTT

j_call: TRBJ1-2
d_call: NA
clone_size: NA
v_call: TRBV7-2
cdr3_length: 10
cdr3_aa: CASVGDGYTF
cdr3_nt: TGTGCCAGCGTAGGAGATGGCTACACCTTC

j_call: TRBJ1-2
d_call: TRBD1
clone_size: NA
v_call: TRBV9
cdr3_length: 14
cdr3_aa: CASSVTPGGYGYTF
cdr3_nt: TGTGCCAGCAGCGTCACCCCAGGGGGCTATGGCTACACCTTC

j_call: TRBJ1-2
d_call: NA
clone_size: NA
v_call: TRBV5-4
cdr3_length: 13
cdr3_aa: CASSPNPGSGYTF
cdr3_nt: TGTGCCAGCAGCCCCAACCCAGGGTCTGGCTACACCTTC

j_call: TRBJ2-5
d_call: NA
clone_size: NA
v_call: TRBV5-4
cdr3_length: 15
cdr3_aa: CASSISHPQRQTQYF
cdr3_nt: TGTGCCAGCAGCATCTCTCATCCCCAGCGTCAGACCCAGTACTTC

j_call: TRBJ2-5
d_call: NA
clone_size: NA
v_call: TRBV7-3
cdr3_length: 15
cdr3_aa: CASSLGRGPQETQYF
cdr3_nt: TGTGCCAGCAGCCTAGGGCGGGGCCCTCAAGAGACCCAGTACTTC

j_call: TRBJ2-5
d_call: NA
clone_size: NA
v_call: TRBV4-2
cdr3_length: 13
cdr3_aa: CASSPGGRETQYF
cdr3_nt: TGTGCCAGCAGCCCAGGTGGGAGGGAGACCCAGTACTTC

j_call: TRBJ1-1
d_call: TRBD1
clone_size: NA
v_call: TRBV10-3
cdr3_length: 16
cdr3_aa: CAISDTHRGRNTEAFF
cdr3_nt: TGTGCCATCAGTGACACCCACAGGGGCCGGAACACTGAAGCTTTCTTT

j_call: TRBJ2-7
d_call: NA
clone_size: NA
v_call: TRBV7-9
cdr3_length: 12
cdr3_aa: CASSPQALEQYF
cdr3_nt: TGTGCCAGCAGCCCCCAAGCCCTCGAGCAGTACTTC

j_call: TRBJ2-7
d_call: NA
clone_size: NA
v_call: TRBV18
cdr3_length: 14
cdr3_aa: CASSPDFSSYEQYF
cdr3_nt: TGTGCCAGCTCACCCGATTTTAGCTCCTACGAGCAGTACTTC

j_call: TRBJ2-7
d_call: TRBD2
clone_size: NA
v_call: TRBV28
cdr3_length: 16
cdr3_aa: CASSKWAGDVSYEQYF
cdr3_nt: TGTGCCAGCTCGAAGTGGGCGGGGGATGTCTCCTACGAGCAGTACTTC

j_call: TRBJ1-2
d_call: NA
clone_size: few
v_call: TRBV4-2
cdr3_length: 17
cdr3_aa: CASSQGRPGAENYGYTF
cdr3_nt: TGTGCCAGCAGCCAAGGGAGGCCGGGCGCTGAAAACTATGGCTACACCTTC

j_call: TRBJ2-2
d_call: TRBD2
clone_size: few
v_call: TRBV7-3
cdr3_length: 16
cdr3_aa: CASSQSGGASTGELFF
cdr3_nt: TGTGCCAGCAGCCAAAGCGGGGGGGCTTCAACCGGGGAGCTGTTTTTT

j_call: TRBJ1-2
d_call: TRBD1
clone_size: NA
v_call: TRBV5-4
cdr3_length: 14
cdr3_aa: CASSLGGGNYGYTF
cdr3_nt: TGTGCCAGCAGCTTAGGAGGGGGCAACTATGGCTACACCTTC

j_call: TRBJ2-1
d_call: NA
clone_size: once
v_call: TRBV4-2
cdr3_length: 16
cdr3_aa: CASSQRLGQGIIEQFF
cdr3_nt: TGTGCCAGCAGCCAAAGGTTGGGACAAGGGATTATTGAGCAGTTCTTC

j_call: TRBJ1-3
d_call: NA
clone_size: NA
v_call: TRBV2
cdr3_length: 15
cdr3_aa: CASRSGTFSGNTIYF
cdr3_nt: TGTGCCAGCCGTTCGGGGACATTCTCTGGAAACACCATATATTTT

j_call: TRBJ2-7
d_call: NA
clone_size: NA
v_call: TRBV4-2
cdr3_length: 20
cdr3_aa: CASSQDIGAPGLHSSYEQYF
cdr3_nt: TGTGCCAGCAGCCAAGATATCGGTGCCCCGGGTTTACATTCCTCCTACGAGCAGTACTTC

j_call: TRBJ2-3
d_call: TRBD1
clone_size: NA
v_call: TRBV6-1
cdr3_length: 15
cdr3_aa: CASKGDRTSTDTQYF
cdr3_nt: TGTGCCAGCAAGGGGGACAGGACTAGCACAGATACGCAGTATTTT

j_call: TRBJ2-7
d_call: NA
clone_size: NA
v_call: TRBV20-1
cdr3_length: 11
cdr3_aa: CSASEGHEQYF
cdr3_nt: TGCAGTGCTAGTGAGGGTCACGAGCAGTACTTC

j_call: TRBJ2-3
d_call: TRBD2
clone_size: NA
v_call: TRBV4-1
cdr3_length: 16
cdr3_aa: CASSQVGRGGTDTQYF
cdr3_nt: TGCGCCAGCAGCCAAGTGGGGCGGGGGGGGACAGATACGCAGTATTTT

j_call: TRBJ1-1
d_call: NA
clone_size: few
v_call: TRBV25-1
cdr3_length: 11
cdr3_aa: CASKFRGEAFF
cdr3_nt: TGTGCCAGCAAGTTCAGGGGTGAAGCTTTCTTT